These 16 T cell receptor beta chains were sequenced from one sample in a study of CD8 T cells in ankylosing spondylitis. TCRdb ran MiXCR on the 5' RACE reads and lists one entry per CDR3 protein. The sample includes under 300,000 distinct CDR3 sequences, about 9.1% of them seen just once. Material: blood, either unsorted or a sorted T cell fraction (not recorded which). The receptors here all came from a male donor with ankylosing spondylitis or in good health (not recorded which).

Many counts were recorded for this clonotype. The CDR3 loop is CASSAPEEGPNTGELFF. CDR3 DNA sequence: TGTGCCAGCAGCGCCCCTGAAGAGGGCCCGAACACCGGGGAGCTGTTTTTT. The V and J genes are TRBV9 and TRBJ2-2; possible D gene TRBD2, 5 bases. Germline CDR1 reads SGDLS; CDR2 reads YYNGEE. V lost 3 bases and J 0 bases, leaving 15 bases between the germline ends. This CDR3 is 17 amino acids long.

This clonotype has at least ten counts. This chain connects TRBV30 to TRBJ1-2; TRBD1 matches at 7 bases. Germline trimming cut 6 bases from V and 4 bases from J; bases unmatched to any gene: 5. In germline, CDR1 is GTSNPN, CDR2 SVGIG (reference sequence). This CDR3 contains 12 residues. Here the CDR3 DNA reads TGTGCCTGCCGACAGGGCGCCTATGGCTACACCTTC. Amino acids: CACRQGAYGYTF.

This clonotype was seen at least ten times. The chain couples TRBV19 to TRBJ1-1; D is possibly TRBD1 (5 bases). Looked up from germline, CDR1 is LNHDA and CDR2 is SQIVND (reference sequence). The CDR3 is 14 amino acids. The V and J ends lost 3 bases and 0 bases respectively, with 8 bases between them. The CDR3 bases are TGTGCCAGTAGTATGGAGGGGCTGAACACTGAAGCTTTCTTT. Translation: CASSMEGLNTEAFF.

This clonotype was seen at least ten times. The gene calls are TRBV12-3 or TRBV12-4 and TRBJ2-1; TRBD2 might be the D (6 bases). The CDR3 spans 14 residues. V was trimmed by 5 bases and J by 12 bases, leaving 20 bases between them. The CDR3 spells CASSGGTISGWQFF. The DNA of the CDR3 is TGTGCCAGCAGTGGAGGGACGATCAGCGGATGGCAGTTCTTC.

This clonotype was counted many times. This chain joins TRBV11-2 and TRBJ1-3, with D maybe TRBD1 (5 bases). The CDR3 has 16 amino acids. V lost 1 base and J lost 3, with 13 bases in between. Germline V gene sequence: CDR1 SGHAT, CDR2 FQNNGV. CDR3 amino acids: CASSLAPGGGGNTIYF. The DNA for the CDR3 is TGTGCCAGCAGCTTAGCCCCCGGCGGGGGTGGAAACACCATATATTTT.

This clonotype was detected many times. The chain recombines TRBV29-1 with TRBJ1-2, with 9 bases aligning to TRBD1. Germline-derived CDR1 and CDR2 are SQVTM and ANQGSEA. V trimming: 7 bases; J trimming: 6 bases; junction bases outside the gene matches: 9. CDR3 length: 13 residues. CDR3 sequence: CSAVDRGKDGYTF. The CDR3 coding sequence is TGCAGCGCCGTAGACAGGGGGAAGGATGGCTACACCTTC. Complete variable domain (other parts from reference TRBV29-1 and TRBJ1-2): SAVISQKPSRDICQRGTSLTIQCQVDSQVTMMFWYRQQPGQSLTLIATANQGSEATYESGFVIDKFPISRPNLTFSTLTVSNMSPEDSSIYLCSAVDRGKDGYTFGSGTRLTVV.

The gene calls are TRBV19 and TRBJ2-3; D gene uncertain. The CDR3 loop spans 14 amino acids. Trimming stripped 3 bases from V and 2 bases from J, with 9 bases between. The V gene's germline CDR1 is LNHDA and CDR2 SQIVND (reference sequence). CDR3 in amino acids: CASSIRLFTDTQYF. In DNA form, the CDR3 reads TGTGCCAGTAGTATCCGCCTCTTCACAGATACGCAGTATTTT.

This clonotype was recorded at least ten times. V usage is TRBV5-1 and J usage is TRBJ1-4; no firm D call. V was cut by 4 bases and J by 4 bases, with 8 bases left in between. The CDR3 loop spans 13 amino acids. Germline CDR1 reads SGHRS; CDR2 reads YFSETQ. The DNA for the CDR3 is TGCGCCAGCAGCCCGCCGAATAATGAAAAACTGTTTTTT. This codes for CASSPPNNEKLFF. Drawing the rest from reference TRBV5-1 and TRBJ1-4, the complete variable domain is KAGVTQTPRYLIKTRGQQVTLSCSPISGHRSVSWYQQTPGQGLQFLFEYFSETQRNKGNFPGRFSGRQFSNSRSEMNVSTLELGDSALYLCASSPPNNEKLFFGSGTQLSVL.

The CDR3, as DNA: TGTGCCAGCAGCTTAGGGGTAGCGGGGGGTGTCTCCTACAATGAGCAGTTCTTC. Amino acid sequence: CASSLGVAGGVSYNEQFF. The chain links TRBV11-2 to TRBJ2-1, with 10 positions matching TRBD2. Germline V gene data show CDR1 as SGHAT and CDR2 as FQNNGV. The CDR3 is made up of 18 amino acids. Trimming at V came to 1 base and at J to 0 bases, leaving 6 bases not matched to a gene.

This clonotype was recorded at least ten times. The chain is built from TRBV7-8 and TRBJ2-2; 10 nucleotides agree with TRBD2. Trimming took 2 bases from V and 7 from J; bases not matched to a gene: 13. This CDR3 region has 18 residues. Germline loops: CDR1 SGHVS, CDR2 FQNEAQ. CDR3 region: CASSLSQPSGRMIGELFF. CDR3 in DNA: TGTGCCAGCAGCTTAAGCCAACCTAGCGGGAGAATGATCGGGGAGCTGTTTTTT.

This clonotype was seen at least ten times. The genes are TRBV9 and TRBJ1-6; TRBD1 might be the D (6 bases). Germline values: CDR1 SGDLS, CDR2 YYNGEE. The CDR3 is made up of 16 amino acids. V was trimmed by 3 bases and J by 7 bases, leaving 17 bases between them. CDR3 amino acids: CASSAGVSGGNSPLHF. The CDR3 DNA sequence: TGTGCCAGCAGCGCAGGGGTTTCCGGGGGAAATTCACCCCTCCACTTT.

This clonotype appeared many times. The chain joins TRBV6-2 or TRBV6-3 to TRBJ1-5; possible D gene TRBD1, 6 bases. The ends were cut back, 6 bases at V and 1 base at J, with 19 bases in the middle. The length of the CDR3 is 17 residues. CDR1 and CDR2 (germline): MNHEY, SVGEGT. The CDR3 sequence: CASSPILWQGSNQPQHF. CDR3 nucleotides: TGTGCCAGCAGCCCTATACTCTGGCAGGGGAGCAATCAGCCCCAGCATTTT.

This clonotype has only a few counts. V is TRBV30 and J is TRBJ1-2; the D is unclear. With 1 base removed from V and 3 bases from J, the gap between germline ends came to 9 bases. This CDR3 region has 13 residues. The germline CDR1 and CDR2 sequences are GTSNPN and SVGIG (reference sequence). The CDR3, as DNA: TGTGCCTGGAGTGGCGGAAAGGACTATGGCTACACCTTC. Translated: CAWSGGKDYGYTF.

The chain has TRBV5-8 and TRBJ2-2; 12 bases agree with TRBD1. The length of the CDR3 is 16 residues. Germline V gene data show CDR1 as SGHTS and CDR2 as YDEGEE. The trim removed 0 bases at V and 6 bases at J, leaving 3 bases unmatched. The CDR3 reads CASSLDGTGGSGELFF. CDR3 sequence (DNA): TGTGCCAGCAGCTTGGACGGGACAGGGGGCTCCGGGGAGCTGTTTTTT. Full variable domain (remainder filled in from reference TRBV5-8 and TRBJ2-2): EAGVTQSPTHLIKTRGQQATLRCSPISGHTSVYWYQQALGLGLQFLLWYDEGEERNRGNFPPRFSGRQFPNYSSELNVNALELEDSALYLCASSLDGTGGSGELFFGEGSRLTVL.

This clonotype was counted many times. The V gene is TRBV5-1, the J gene TRBJ1-6; no reliable D call. Per germline, CDR1 SGHRS and CDR2 YFSETQ. V gave up 0 bases and J gave up 9 bases, with 10 bases separating them. The CDR3 sequence is 14 residues long. Here the CDR3 DNA reads TGCGCCAGCAGCTTGGAGGCAGAAGTTTCACCCCTCCACTTT. Encoded protein: CASSLEAEVSPLHF.

The gene calls are TRBV30 and TRBJ2-7, with D unresolved. In germline, CDR1 is GTSNPN, CDR2 SVGIG (reference sequence). This CDR3 has 15 amino acids. V was trimmed by 0 bases and J by 0 bases, leaving 12 bases between them. CDR3 amino acids: CAWSVGHISSYEQYF. CDR3 sequence (DNA): TGTGCCTGGAGTGTCGGCCATATAAGCTCCTACGAGCAGTACTTC.